The clone carrying this TCR beta chain showed up just a few times. The germline CDR1 and CDR2 sequences are SGHTA and FQGTGA. Trimming took 5 bases from V and 5 from J; bases not matched to a gene: 4. CDR3 length: 13 residues. The TCRbeta library was prepared with unique molecular identifiers. TCRdb ran MiXCR on the PCR reads and lists one entry per CDR3 protein. The table lists 500,000 or so distinct CDR3 sequences, around a third of them singletons. The data were taken from a study of T-cell reconstitution after alpha-beta-depleted transplantation in children. This specimen was PBMCs from the stem cell graft donor, taken from the stem cell graft. The chain recombines TRBV7-3 with TRBJ2-5; 8 bases are shared with TRBD1. This clonotype was sampled from a human donor who donated a stem cell graft to a child with aplastic anemia. The CDR3 loop reads CASSRDRRETQYF. The CDR3 DNA reads as TGTGCCAGCAGCAGGGACAGGAGGGAGACCCAGTACTTC.